Following are 5 T cell receptor beta chains from one sample sequenced in a study of CD8 T cells in Susac syndrome (dated by TCRdb to the late 2010s). The method was the immunoSEQ multiplex PCR assay. RNA was extracted using the RNeasy kit, and roughly 0.5 to 1 microgram was reverse transcribed with random hexamers. TCRdb passed the public sequencing reads through fastp at Q25 and MiXCR, retaining productive beta sequences. Every CDR3 protein is listed once, alongside the most common genes and DNA of its rows. In this sample the table shows about 190,000 distinct CDR3 sequences, around 93% of which occur a single time. 0.1% of the sample belongs to the ten largest clones. Material: CD4+ T cells from PBMCs. The receptors here all came from a human donor in good health.

The J gene is TRBJ2-4, the V gene TRBV5-1; tentative D call: TRBD1 (5 bases). The germline V and J ends were trimmed by 0 bases and 8 bases, with 12 bases remaining between them. The CDR3 length is 14 residues. Germline CDR1 and CDR2: SGHRS and YFSETQ. The CDR3 nucleotides read TGCGCCAGCAGCTTGGCGGCAATAGGGGACATTCAGTACTTC. The encoded protein is CASSLAAIGDIQYF.

This clonotype was recorded once. The CDR3 region has the DNA TGTGCCAGTAGTGGGGTTGTAACAGATACGCAGTATTTT. Protein sequence: CASSGVVTDTQYF. The V and J genes are TRBV19 and TRBJ2-3; D unresolved. Germline V gene lookup returns CDR1 LNHDA and CDR2 SQIVND (reference sequence). This CDR3 contains 13 residues. V shed 5 bases and J shed 3 bases, with 9 bases lying between them.

The genes are TRBV6-1 and TRBJ2-7, with D possibly TRBD2 on 5 matching bases. The CDR3 sequence is 14 residues long. The V and J ends lost 11 bases and 3 bases respectively, with 20 bases between them. The germline gives CDR1 MNHNS, CDR2 SASEGT. The CDR3 DNA sequence: TGTGCCTCGGGAAAAAACAGCCCCCACTACGAGCAGTACGTC. This sequence encodes CASGKNSPHYEQYV.

The chain joins TRBV6-5 to TRBJ1-6; D is possibly TRBD1 (6 bases). This CDR3 spans 13 amino acids. Germline V lookup: CDR1 MNHEY, CDR2 SVGAGI. The V and J ends lost 8 bases and 7 bases respectively, with 12 bases between them. The CDR3 here is CASHTGRNSPLHF. The CDR3, as DNA: TGTGCCAGCCATACAGGGAGGAATTCACCCCTCCACTTT.

This clonotype appeared once. The chain is built from TRBV6-2 or TRBV6-3 and TRBJ2-3; 8 bases map to TRBD2. CDR3 length: 16 amino acids. The germline V gene encodes CDR1 MNHEY and CDR2 SVGEGT. After removal of 4 bases from V and 7 bases from J, the junction contained 13 bases not matched to a gene. Here the CDR3 reads CASSSGLEAGRNTQYF. The CDR3 bases are TGTGCCAGCAGTTCGGGACTAGAGGCCGGGCGTAATACGCAGTATTTT.